This T cell receptor beta chain was sequenced in a study of blood T cell repertoires in COVID-19. Study information: Material from acute and convalescent COVID-19 was sourced from the United States, Italy and Spain. The analysed material was cDNA or gDNA that came from T cells, B-cell-depleted T cells, or PBMCs.

The CDR3 has 15 residues. V was clipped by 5 bases and J by 3 bases, with 16 bases between them. Germline V gene lookup returns CDR1 LNHDA and CDR2 SQIVND (reference sequence). Per the authors' pipeline: How many nucleated cells were present was estimated from reference gene primer amplification. The repertoire was sequenced with immunoSEQ multiplex PCR; TCRdb's copy has only in-frame clones and lacks some. V, J and clone size reflect that table, while D and trimming were determined from the DNA. The repertoire holds some 670,000 clones, with around 89% as singletons. The sequenced material came from peripheral blood. The chain employs TRBV19 and TRBJ1-1, with D tentatively TRBD1 (5 bases). The source is a woman between 18 and 29 years old with acute or convalescent COVID-19. For the CDR3, the DNA is TGTGCCAGTAGTCCAGGGTGGGGGAGGCACACTGAAGCTTTCTTT. Amino acid sequence: CASSPGWGRHTEAFF.